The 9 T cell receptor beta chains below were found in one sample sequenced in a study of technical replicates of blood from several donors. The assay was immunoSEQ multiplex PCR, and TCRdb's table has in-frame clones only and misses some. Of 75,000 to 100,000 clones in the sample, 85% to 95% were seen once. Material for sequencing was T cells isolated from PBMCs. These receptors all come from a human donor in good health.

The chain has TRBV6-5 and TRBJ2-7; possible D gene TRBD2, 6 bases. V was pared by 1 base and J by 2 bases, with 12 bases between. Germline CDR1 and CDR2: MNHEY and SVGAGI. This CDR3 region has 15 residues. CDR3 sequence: CASSYFVSGPYEQYF. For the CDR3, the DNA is TGTGCCAGCAGTTACTTCGTTAGCGGACCCTACGAGCAGTACTTC.

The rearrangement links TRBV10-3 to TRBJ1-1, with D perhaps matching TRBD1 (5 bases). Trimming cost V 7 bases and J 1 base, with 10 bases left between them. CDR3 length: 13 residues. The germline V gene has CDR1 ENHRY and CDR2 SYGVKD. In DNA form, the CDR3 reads TGTGCCATCAAGCAGGGCCCGAACACTGAAGCTTTCTTT. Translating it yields CAIKQGPNTEAFF.

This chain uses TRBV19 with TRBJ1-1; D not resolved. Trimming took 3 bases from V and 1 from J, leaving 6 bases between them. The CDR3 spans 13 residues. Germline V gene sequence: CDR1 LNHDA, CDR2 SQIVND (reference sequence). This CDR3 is CASSIPGNTEAFF. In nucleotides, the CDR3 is TGTGCCAGTAGTATTCCAGGGAACACTGAAGCTTTCTTT.

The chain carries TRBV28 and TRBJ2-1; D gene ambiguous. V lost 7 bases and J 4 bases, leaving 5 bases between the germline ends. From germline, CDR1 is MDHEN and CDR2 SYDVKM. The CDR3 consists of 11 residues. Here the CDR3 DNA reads TGTGCCAGCAATACTTACAATGAGCAGTTCTTC. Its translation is CASNTYNEQFF.

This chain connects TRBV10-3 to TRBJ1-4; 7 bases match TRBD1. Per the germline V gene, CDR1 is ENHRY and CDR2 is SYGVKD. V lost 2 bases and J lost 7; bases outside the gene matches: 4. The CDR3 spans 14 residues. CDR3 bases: TGTGCCATCAGTGAGACAGGGGCAGGTGAAAAACTGTTTTTT. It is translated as CAISETGAGEKLFF.

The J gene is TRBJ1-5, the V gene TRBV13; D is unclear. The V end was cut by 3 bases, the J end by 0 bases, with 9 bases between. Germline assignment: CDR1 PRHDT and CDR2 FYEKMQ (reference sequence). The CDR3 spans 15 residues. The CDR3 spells CASSFGANSNQPQHF. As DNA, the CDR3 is TGTGCCAGCAGCTTCGGTGCTAATAGCAATCAGCCCCAGCATTTT.

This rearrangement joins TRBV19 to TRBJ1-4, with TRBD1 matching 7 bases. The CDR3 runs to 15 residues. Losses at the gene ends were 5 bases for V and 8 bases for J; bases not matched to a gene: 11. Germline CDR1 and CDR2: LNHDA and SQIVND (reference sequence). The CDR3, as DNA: TGTGCCAGTAGTGCCCAAGGGGGCCTAGGCGAAAAACTGTTTTTT. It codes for CASSAQGGLGEKLFF.

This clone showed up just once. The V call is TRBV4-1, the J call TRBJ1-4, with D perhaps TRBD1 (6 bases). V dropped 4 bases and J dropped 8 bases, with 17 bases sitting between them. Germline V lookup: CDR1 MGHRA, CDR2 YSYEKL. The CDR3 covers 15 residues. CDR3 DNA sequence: TGCGCCAGCAGCCGTGATACAGGGAGGGGAGAAAAACTGTTTTTT. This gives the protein CASSRDTGRGEKLFF.

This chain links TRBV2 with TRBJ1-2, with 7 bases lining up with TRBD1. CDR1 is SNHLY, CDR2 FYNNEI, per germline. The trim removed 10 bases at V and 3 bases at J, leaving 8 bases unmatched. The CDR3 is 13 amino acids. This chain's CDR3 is CAKKTGYDYGYTF. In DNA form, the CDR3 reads TGTGCCAAAAAGACAGGGTATGACTATGGCTACACCTTC.